Described below is a single TCR beta chain sequence and its context. Per the study methods: Reference gene primers were amplified, and this amplification served to estimate nucleated cell counts. Libraries were prepared by immunoSEQ multiplex PCR; TCRdb keeps only in-frame clonotypes and omits some of them. That table furnishes V, J and clone size, whereas the DNA furnished D and trimming. The data hold 300,000 to 350,000 clones, with approximately 88% observed a single time. With 0 bases removed from V and 2 bases from J, the gap between germline ends came to 20 bases. This CDR3 has 18 amino acids. Germline lookup yields CDR1 SGDLS and CDR2 YYNGEE. The data derive from a study of blood T cell repertoires in COVID-19. Study-wide context: Material from acute and convalescent COVID-19 was sourced from the United States, Italy and Spain.

The study drew participants aged about 18 to 90 years from 24 US areas. This receptor was identified in a woman between 18 and 29 years old who had recovered from COVID-19. The chain recombines TRBV9 with TRBJ1-1; D perhaps matches TRBD1 (5 bases). Sequenced: PBMCs or T cells enriched from blood (not recorded which). CDR3 sequence (DNA): TGTGCCAGCAGCGTAGATTTACGACAGCCCTTTGGAAACACTGAAGCTTTCTTT. This sequence encodes CASSVDLRQPFGNTEAFF.